A selection of T cell receptor delta chains follows, all from one sample in a study of Vδ1+ human thymocytes. TCRdb re-called the multiplex PCR reads with CATT. The table records roughly 55,000 delta-chain clones, about 16% of them present only once. The sequenced sample consisted of Vdelta1+ gamma-delta thymocytes from the thymus. The receptor set was obtained from a boy in the first two years of life who had congenital heart surgery. The CDR3 runs from the conserved cysteine through the conserved F or W. A D gene is named only where the DNA matches it firmly. The size entry is marked missing in some rows and otherwise reads once, few, many or a size class.

abundance: few
j_gene: TRDJ1
d_gene: -
v_gene: TRDV1
CDR3nt: TGTGCTCTTGGGGAAGGGGCTTACACCGATAAACTCATCTTT
CDR3aa: CALGEGAYTDKLIF

abundance: -
j_gene: TRDJ1
d_gene: TRDD3
v_gene: TRDV1
CDR3nt: TGTGCTCTTGGGGAACCGGGCTGGAGTGTCCTACCGTGGGGGATACTAATACTCATCTTT
CDR3aa: CALGEPGWSVLPWGILILIF

abundance: few
j_gene: TRDJ1
d_gene: -
v_gene: TRDV1
CDR3nt: TGTGCTCTTGGGCCTCCCGGGGACTCCACCGATAAACTCATCTTT
CDR3aa: CALGPPGDSTDKLIF

abundance: many
j_gene: TRDJ1
d_gene: -
v_gene: TRDV2
CDR3nt: TGTGCCTGTGACACGTTCTGGGGACTCGGGTTCGACGATAAACTCATCTTT
CDR3aa: CACDTFWGLGFDDKLIF

abundance: few
j_gene: TRDJ1
d_gene: TRDD3
v_gene: TRDV1
CDR3nt: TGTGCTTTTGGGGAACTAAGGAGGGATACATCCTACACCGATAAACTCATCTTT
CDR3aa: CAFGELRRDTSYTDKLIF

abundance: -
j_gene: TRDJ1
d_gene: TRDD3
v_gene: TRDV1
CDR3nt: TGTGCTCTTGGGGAGAACTACGGGGGATCCCCTTTGACCGATAAACTCATCTTT
CDR3aa: CALGENYGGSPLTDKLIF

abundance: few
j_gene: TRDJ1
d_gene: TRDD3
v_gene: TRDV2
CDR3nt: TGTGCCTGTGGCACCGGTTACTTCGTAGACCGGGGGATAAGCACCGATAAACTCATCTTT
CDR3aa: CACGTGYFVDRGISTDKLIF

abundance: few
j_gene: TRDJ1
d_gene: TRDD3
v_gene: TRDV1
CDR3nt: TGTGCTCTTGGGGAACTCCGCCCGCGGGTACTGGGGGATCAATTCGCTAAACTCATCTTT
CDR3aa: CALGELRPRVLGDQFAKLIF

abundance: -
j_gene: TRDJ1
d_gene: TRDD3
v_gene: TRDV1
CDR3nt: TGTGCTCTTGGGGATCTTTCGGGGGGATACCAAAGAGCTGACACCGATAAACTCATCTTT
CDR3aa: CALGDLSGGYQRADTDKLIF

abundance: -
j_gene: TRDJ1
d_gene: TRDD2
v_gene: TRDV3
CDR3nt: TGTGCCTTTCCGGCCTTCCTACGACTGTCTCGCTGGGGCTTCCCCGATAAACTCATCTTT
CDR3aa: CAFPAFLRLSRWGFPDKLIF

abundance: -
j_gene: TRDJ1
d_gene: TRDD3
v_gene: TRDV3
CDR3nt: TGTGCCTTTAGCATGGATATTACGAGGCTCCGAGCTGGGGGACCCGACTACACCGATAAACTCATCTTT
CDR3aa: CAFSMDITRLRAGGPDYTDKLIF

abundance: -
j_gene: TRDJ1
d_gene: TRDD3
v_gene: TRDV1
CDR3nt: TGTGCTCTTGGGGAAAAACTACCACTGGGGGATACAGTTCGTGATCATACTGATAAACTCATCTTT
CDR3aa: CALGEKLPLGDTVRDHTDKLIF

abundance: few
j_gene: TRDJ1
d_gene: TRDD2
v_gene: TRDV1
CDR3nt: TGTGCTCTTGGGACTAGCTTCCTACTCGGGGACGTTGCCCTCACCGATAAACTCATCTTT
CDR3aa: CALGTSFLLGDVALTDKLIF

abundance: -
j_gene: TRDJ1
d_gene: -
v_gene: TRDV1
CDR3nt: TGTGCTCTTGGGGAACTTGGACTCCACACCGATAAACTCATCTTT
CDR3aa: CALGELGLHTDKLIF

abundance: few
j_gene: TRDJ1
d_gene: TRDD3
v_gene: TRDV1
CDR3nt: TGTGCTCTTGGGGAACGTGGCTTTGCTACTGGGGGATACTTCGCCGATAAACTCATCTTT
CDR3aa: CALGERGFATGGYFADKLIF

abundance: few
j_gene: TRDJ1
d_gene: -
v_gene: TRDV1
CDR3nt: TGTGCTCTTGGGGAATACCTACCCGGTAGCTGGGGTCCTAAACTCATCTTT
CDR3aa: CALGEYLPGSWGPKLIF

abundance: -
j_gene: TRDJ1
d_gene: TRDD3
v_gene: TRDV1
CDR3nt: TGTGCTCTTGGGCTGCACTGGGGGACCTACACCGATAAACTCATCTTT
CDR3aa: CALGLHWGTYTDKLIF

abundance: few
j_gene: TRDJ1
d_gene: -
v_gene: TRDV1
CDR3nt: TGTGCTCTTGGGGATCTACACAGGCCCGGGGTAACACCCCAGTACACCGATAAACTCATCTTT
CDR3aa: CALGDLHRPGVTPQYTDKLIF

abundance: -
j_gene: TRDJ1
d_gene: TRDD3
v_gene: TRDV1
CDR3nt: TGTGCTCTTGGGGTCTCCTGTTTTAGTACTGGGGGATACGACACCGATAAACTCATCTTT
CDR3aa: CALGVSCFSTGGYDTDKLIF

abundance: few
j_gene: TRDJ1
d_gene: -
v_gene: TRDV1
CDR3nt: TGTGCTCTTGGGGAATCCTGGTTGAGGGGCGTTCTGGGCGTTACCACCGATAAACTCATCTTT
CDR3aa: CALGESWLRGVLGVTTDKLIF

abundance: few
j_gene: TRDJ1
d_gene: TRDD3
v_gene: TRDV1
CDR3nt: TGTGCTCTTGGGGGCCCCGTGGTACTGGGGGATACGCAGGAGTACACCGATAAACTCATCTTT
CDR3aa: CALGGPVVLGDTQEYTDKLIF

abundance: few
j_gene: TRDJ1
d_gene: TRDD3
v_gene: TRDV2
CDR3nt: TGTGCCTGTGTGGCCACTGGGGGATACATATACACCGATAAACTCATCTTT
CDR3aa: CACVATGGYIYTDKLIF

abundance: few
j_gene: TRDJ1
d_gene: TRDD3
v_gene: TRDV1
CDR3nt: TGTGCTCTTGGGGAGCCTTCCTCGTTACTGGGGGATACTATTAAACTCATCTTT
CDR3aa: CALGEPSSLLGDTIKLIF

abundance: few
j_gene: TRDJ1
d_gene: TRDD3
v_gene: TRDV1
CDR3nt: TGTGCCCTTGAGGGGGGATACTGGACCTACACCGATAAACTCATCTTT
CDR3aa: CALEGGYWTYTDKLIF

abundance: few
j_gene: TRDJ1
d_gene: -
v_gene: TRDV1
CDR3nt: TGTGCTCTTGGGGTCCCGCCTTCCTGCTCACCCTTGGGGGTCTACACCGATAAACTCATCTTT
CDR3aa: CALGVPPSCSPLGVYTDKLIF

abundance: -
j_gene: TRDJ1
d_gene: TRDD3
v_gene: TRDV1
CDR3nt: TGTGCTCTTGGGGAACAACCGTACTGGGGGATAGATACCGATAAACTCATCTTT
CDR3aa: CALGEQPYWGIDTDKLIF

abundance: few
j_gene: TRDJ1
d_gene: -
v_gene: TRDV1
CDR3nt: TGTGCTCTTGGAAAGAGGTACACCGATAAACTCATCTTT
CDR3aa: CALGKRYTDKLIF

abundance: few
j_gene: TRDJ1
d_gene: -
v_gene: TRDV1
CDR3nt: TGTGCTCTTGGGGAACGGTGCTCCTACAATTACTGGGGACCGTACACCGATAAACTCATCTTT
CDR3aa: CALGERCSYNYWGPYTDKLIF

abundance: few
j_gene: TRDJ1
d_gene: TRDD2
v_gene: TRDV1
CDR3nt: TGTGCTCTTGGGGAACTAGCCTTCCTCCGAGGGATGACGTACACCGATAAACTCATCTTT
CDR3aa: CALGELAFLRGMTYTDKLIF

abundance: few
j_gene: TRDJ1
d_gene: TRDD3
v_gene: TRDV2
CDR3nt: TGTGCCTGTGACACTGGGGGATACCGGCGGACCGATAAACTCATCTTT
CDR3aa: CACDTGGYRRTDKLIF

abundance: -
j_gene: TRDJ1
d_gene: TRDD3
v_gene: TRDV1
CDR3nt: TGTGCTCTTGGGGATGGACAATTGGCCTTCTCGTACTGGGGGATAAGGGACACCGATAAACTCATCTTT
CDR3aa: CALGDGQLAFSYWGIRDTDKLIF

abundance: -
j_gene: TRDJ1
d_gene: TRDD3
v_gene: TRDV2
CDR3nt: TGTGCCTGTGAGTTACTACTGGGGGATACGTACACCGATAAACTCATCTTT
CDR3aa: CACELLLGDTYTDKLIF

abundance: -
j_gene: TRDJ1
d_gene: TRDD3
v_gene: TRDV2
CDR3nt: TGTGCCTGTGTGCCCCTCCTTACTGGGGATACGCGTTCCGATAAACTCATCTTT
CDR3aa: CACVPLLTGDTRSDKLIF

abundance: -
j_gene: TRDJ1
d_gene: -
v_gene: TRDV1
CDR3nt: TGTGCTCTTGGGGAACTTCCCATCTCATCCGATAAACTCATCTTT
CDR3aa: CALGELPISSDKLIF

abundance: -
j_gene: TRDJ1
d_gene: TRDD3
v_gene: TRDV1
CDR3nt: TGTGCTCTTGGGGAACAATGGGGGGATAAAGGCAACACCGATAAACTCATCTTT
CDR3aa: CALGEQWGDKGNTDKLIF

abundance: few
j_gene: TRDJ1
d_gene: -
v_gene: TRDV1
CDR3nt: TGTGCTCTTGGGGATCAGGACGCGAAGTACACCGATAAACTCATCTTT
CDR3aa: CALGDQDAKYTDKLIF

abundance: few
j_gene: TRDJ1
d_gene: -
v_gene: TRDV1
CDR3nt: TGTGCTCTTGGGGAACGTAACTGGGATAAACTCATCTTT
CDR3aa: CALGERNWDKLIF

abundance: -
j_gene: TRDJ1
d_gene: -
v_gene: TRDV1
CDR3nt: TGTGCTCTTGGGGCGTCCCAGAGGCATAGGGGTCGAAACAACACCGATAAACTCATCTTT
CDR3aa: CALGASQRHRGRNNTDKLIF

abundance: -
j_gene: TRDJ1
d_gene: TRDD3
v_gene: TRDV1
CDR3nt: TGTGCTCTTGGGCTTAAAGTTCCTACGGCGCCGTACTGGGGATACGGCCCCGATAAACTCATCTTT
CDR3aa: CALGLKVPTAPYWGYGPDKLIF

abundance: few
j_gene: TRDJ1
d_gene: -
v_gene: TRDV1
CDR3nt: TGTGCTCTTGGCTTCCTACGGAGGATACGGGGCACCGATAAACTCATCTTT
CDR3aa: CALGFLRRIRGTDKLIF

abundance: -
j_gene: TRDJ1
d_gene: TRDD3
v_gene: TRDV1
CDR3nt: TGTGCTCTTGGGGAACGACTTGTACTGGGGGACTACACCGATAAACTCATCTTT
CDR3aa: CALGERLVLGDYTDKLIF

abundance: -
j_gene: TRDJ1
d_gene: TRDD3
v_gene: TRDV1
CDR3nt: TGTGCTCTTGTGTGCCGCGGGGGATGGTCTACCGATAAACTCATCTTT
CDR3aa: CALVCRGGWSTDKLIF

abundance: -
j_gene: TRDJ1
d_gene: TRDD3
v_gene: TRDV2
CDR3nt: TGTGCCTGCAACTGGGGGATACAGGGTAACACCGATAAACTCATCTTT
CDR3aa: CACNWGIQGNTDKLIF

abundance: few
j_gene: TRDJ1
d_gene: TRDD3
v_gene: TRDV1
CDR3nt: TGTGCTCTTGGGGAACACCTAGCCCCTACTGGGGGATACCATAAACTCATCTTT
CDR3aa: CALGEHLAPTGGYHKLIF

abundance: -
j_gene: TRDJ1
d_gene: TRDD3
v_gene: TRDV1
CDR3nt: TGTGCTCTTGGGGAACCTGCCTTTCTGGGGGATACGCGGCCCGTCACCGATAAACTCATCTTT
CDR3aa: CALGEPAFLGDTRPVTDKLIF

abundance: -
j_gene: TRDJ1
d_gene: -
v_gene: TRAV29/DV5
CDR3nt: TGTGCAGCAAGCGTTGCGGCCTACACCGATAAACTCATCTTT
CDR3aa: CAASVAAYTDKLIF

abundance: -
j_gene: TRDJ1
d_gene: TRDD3
v_gene: TRDV1
CDR3nt: TGTGCTCTTTCGCTGCATCTACTGGGGGCTCAGAACACCGATAAACTCATCTTT
CDR3aa: CALSLHLLGAQNTDKLIF

abundance: -
j_gene: TRDJ1
d_gene: TRDD3
v_gene: TRDV1
CDR3nt: TGTGCTCTTGGGGGTTGGGCTGGGGGATACGAGGGCGATAAACTCATCTTT
CDR3aa: CALGGWAGGYEGDKLIF

abundance: -
j_gene: TRDJ1
d_gene: -
v_gene: TRDV1
CDR3nt: TGTGCTCTTGGGGAAGGCCTTCCGACTGGCATTAGAACCGATAAACTCATCTTT
CDR3aa: CALGEGLPTGIRTDKLIF

abundance: -
j_gene: TRDJ1
d_gene: TRDD3
v_gene: TRDV1
CDR3nt: TGTGCTCTTGGGGTGACCCCTGACTTCCTACTGGGGGATACTGGCACCGATAAACTCATCTTT
CDR3aa: CALGVTPDFLLGDTGTDKLIF

abundance: few
j_gene: TRDJ1
d_gene: TRDD3
v_gene: TRDV1
CDR3nt: TGTGCTCTTGGGCCCCGCTCTGGGGGACACTCCCAGTACACCGATAAACTCATCTTT
CDR3aa: CALGPRSGGHSQYTDKLIF